This TCR beta chain was sequenced in a study of shared clonotypes between healthy human individuals. The repertoire was sequenced with immunoSEQ multiplex PCR; TCRdb's copy has only in-frame clones and lacks some. The sample carries some 2,500,000 clones, more than 85% recorded once. V lost 2 bases and J 2 bases, leaving 7 bases between the germline ends. Germline values: CDR1 MNHEY, CDR2 SVGAGI. CDR3 length: 14 residues. Sequencing was performed on naive CD4+ T cells from PBMCs. Stated subset: CD45RA+ positively selected. The chain combines TRBV6-5 with TRBJ1-3; D is ambiguous. This receptor was identified in a young man in good health. Some clones in this sample may be carry-over from other donors' samples. The CDR3 bases are TGTGCCAGCAGTTACGACACCGCTGGAAACACCATATATTTT. This sequence encodes CASSYDTAGNTIYF.